This entry concerns a single TCR beta chain. Its antigen remains undetermined. Base qualities are not provided; no much larger clone lies one nucleotide away. The immunoSEQ Assay, a bias-controlled multiplex PCR, was used to amplify TCRbeta CDR3 regions from genomic DNA. Regarding the original processing steps: Within the assay, amplification of reference gene primers was used to estimate how many nucleated cells each sample contained. To quantify the absolute abundance of each unique TCRbeta CDR3 rearrangement, sequence reads were collapsed and filtered. Productive Simpson clonality was computed per sample as the square root of Simpson's diversity index over productive rearrangements. TCRdb obtained this table from immuneACCESS and retained in-frame rearrangements with V and J assigned. These tables miss some clones; where compared with another copy, unresolved V genes account for less than half of the shortfall, and the remainder is unexplained. V, J and clone size reflect that table, while D and trimming were determined from the DNA. The sample includes roughly 100,000 clones, with approximately 83% observed a single time. 2.5% to 3.5% of the sample is taken by the ten largest.

The data stem from a study of blood T cell repertoires in COVID-19 (dated by TCRdb to 2018 to 2021). Study-wide context: Samples from collaborators originated in the United States, Italy and Spain and spanned both the acute and convalescent phases of COVID-19. The material from the prospective study consisted of cDNA or gDNA derived from T cells, B-cell-depleted T cells, or PBMCs. Subjects who had been exposed to COVID-19, were actively infected with it, or had recovered from it provided the deeply sampled blood TCRbeta repertoires that made up the dataset. The repertoires were released in a freely available public database intended as a resource for research on the immune response to SARS-CoV-2. The samples were drawn from two sources: the first 160 participants of the ongoing ImmuneRACE study, and 1,254 subjects contributed by 6 global collaborators. Sample metadata almost always included a de-identified subject ID, COVID-19 status, age in years and sex. Where available, HLA class I and class II types were taken from metadata supplied by the sample provider and were not determined by assay-based typing.

Germline trimming amounts to 3 bases on V and 0 bases on J, with 1 as the count of junction bases outside the gene matches. The CDR3 has 15 amino acids, counting the end cysteine and phenylalanine. Of the read, only the CDR3 DNA is kept; its 45 bases are in frame from base 1. Sequences MDHEN (CDR1) and SYDVKM (CDR2) are obtained from the germline V gene. The paper as a whole reports these results and caveats: How much clinical and demographic metadata was included differed by source and by participant, and the metadata was provided uncurated.

Whole blood was collected in K2EDTA tubes by collaborating institutions according to the institutions' own protocols. For TCRbeta analysis, collaborator samples were shipped as frozen whole blood, as isolated PBMCs, or as DNA extracted from either sample type. The chain employs TRBV28 and TRBJ2-3; TRBD2 aligns with 9 central bases. This clonotype originated in a woman of 80 years or more with active or convalescent COVID-19. The sample was peripheral blood. CDR3 protein: CASSFLAGSTDTQYF. At the DNA level, the sequence is TGTGCCAGCAGTTTTCTAGCGGGAAGCACAGATACGCAGTATTTT.